The 3 T cell receptor beta chains below all came from one sample that was sequenced in a study of CD8+ T cells in alopecia areata. From alopecia areata patients, lesional scalp punch biopsies and peripheral blood were collected. Investigators isolated RNA and reverse transcribed it into cDNA to act as the sequencing template. Libraries were prepared by immunoSEQ multiplex PCR; TCRdb keeps only in-frame clonotypes and omits some of them. The sample lists over 5,500 clones; over 45% were seen once. Sequenced input: skin. These TCRs come from a human donor with alopecia areata.

V gene TRBV5-1 combines with J gene TRBJ2-2; D remains unclear. Looked up from germline, CDR1 is SGHRS and CDR2 is YFSETQ. This CDR3 region has 15 residues. V shed 0 bases and J shed 6 bases, with 12 bases lying between them. The CDR3 here is CASSLVGQRAGELFF. In nucleotides, the CDR3 is TGCGCCAGCAGCTTGGTCGGGCAACGGGCCGGGGAGCTGTTTTTT.

This rearrangement joins TRBV5-1 to TRBJ1-1; TRBD1 agrees at 7 bases. CDR3 length: 15 residues. Germline V gene data show CDR1 as SGHRS and CDR2 as YFSETQ. V trimming: 2 bases; J trimming: 3 bases; junction bases outside the gene matches: 7. Here the CDR3 reads CASSLGTEMYTEAFF. CDR3 in DNA: TGCGCCAGCAGCTTAGGGACAGAAATGTACACTGAAGCTTTCTTT.

The V gene is TRBV4-1, the J gene TRBJ2-7, with 16 bases lining up with TRBD2. J was trimmed by 4 bases and V by 0 bases; bases with no gene match: 9. CDR3 size: 19 residues. Per the germline V gene, CDR1 is MGHRA and CDR2 is YSYEKL. The CDR3 here is CASSQEGTSGRGWGYEQYF. In DNA, the CDR3 is TGCGCCAGCAGCCAAGAAGGGACTAGCGGGAGGGGCTGGGGGTACGAGCAGTACTTC.